Sequencing of this T cell receptor beta chain was carried out in a study of T cells in Graves' hyperthyroidism and ophthalmopathy. On the study more broadly: Blood from the periphery was taken at initial diagnosis, before any treatment.

RNA transcripts provided the source from which TCR beta CDR3 regions were amplified. First-round RT-PCR with HTBI primers amplified the TCR CDR3 region. MiXCR was run by TCRdb on the multiplex PCR reads, yielding one entry per CDR3 protein. The sample has hundreds of thousands of distinct CDR3 sequences; about 15% are singletons. After removal of 6 bases from V and 4 bases from J, the junction contained 15 bases not matched to a gene. CDR3 size: 18 residues. Germline values: CDR1 MNHEY, CDR2 SVGEGT. Diagnoses were established using clinical symptoms, serum thyroxine and TRAb, thyroid ultrasound and orbital computed tomography. From more than 9 ml of fresh peripheral blood, PBMCs were isolated.

The chain uses TRBV6-2 or TRBV6-3 and TRBJ2-6; TRBD1 agrees at 7 bases. The sequence was collected from a woman aged 40-49 years with Graves' ophthalmopathy. The sample was blood. The CDR3 DNA is TGTGCCAGCAGGCCCTCGGGACAGATCCGTTCAGGGGCCAACGTCCTGACTTTC. Its protein is CASRPSGQIRSGANVLTF.